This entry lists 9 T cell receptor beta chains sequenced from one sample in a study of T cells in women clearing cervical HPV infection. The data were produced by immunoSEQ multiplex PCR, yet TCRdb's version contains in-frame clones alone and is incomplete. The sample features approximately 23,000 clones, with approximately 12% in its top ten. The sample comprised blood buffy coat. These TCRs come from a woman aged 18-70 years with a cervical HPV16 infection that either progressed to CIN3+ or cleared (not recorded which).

The CDR3 loop reads CASNQGLYNTEAFF. The DNA read from the CDR3 is TGCGCCAGCAACCAGGGACTTTACAACACTGAA. The chain employs TRBV10-2 and TRBJ1-1, with D perhaps matching TRBD1 (5 bases). The read terminates 3 residues before the CDR3 end, so the remaining end is supplied by the germline J gene. Trimming cost V 7 bases and J 2 bases, with 14 bases left between them. Germline V gene sequence: CDR1 WSHSY, CDR2 SAAADI. The CDR3 extends over 14 amino acids.

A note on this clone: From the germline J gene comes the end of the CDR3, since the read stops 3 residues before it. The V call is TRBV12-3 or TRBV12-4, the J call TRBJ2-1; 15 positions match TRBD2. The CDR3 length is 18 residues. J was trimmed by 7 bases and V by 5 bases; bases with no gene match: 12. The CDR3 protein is CASSRTSGGGDIRNEQFF. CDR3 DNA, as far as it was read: TGTGCCAGCAGTCGGACTAGCGGGGGGGGCGATATCCGAAATGAG.

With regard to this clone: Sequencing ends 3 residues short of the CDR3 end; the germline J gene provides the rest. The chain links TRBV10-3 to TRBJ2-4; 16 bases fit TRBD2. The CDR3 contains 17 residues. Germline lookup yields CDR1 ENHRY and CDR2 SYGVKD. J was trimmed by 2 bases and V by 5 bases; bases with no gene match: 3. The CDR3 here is CAISPGLAGGPKNIQYF. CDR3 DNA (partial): TGTGCCATCAGTCCGGGACTAGCGGGGGGGCCCAAAAACATT.

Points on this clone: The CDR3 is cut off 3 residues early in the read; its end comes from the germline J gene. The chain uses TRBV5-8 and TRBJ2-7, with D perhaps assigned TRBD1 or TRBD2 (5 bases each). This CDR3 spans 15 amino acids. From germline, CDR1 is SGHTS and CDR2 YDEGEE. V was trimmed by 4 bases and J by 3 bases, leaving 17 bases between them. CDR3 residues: CASSTRVKGYYEQYF. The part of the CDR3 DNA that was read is TGTGCCAGCAGCACGAGGGTTAAGGGGTACTACGAG.

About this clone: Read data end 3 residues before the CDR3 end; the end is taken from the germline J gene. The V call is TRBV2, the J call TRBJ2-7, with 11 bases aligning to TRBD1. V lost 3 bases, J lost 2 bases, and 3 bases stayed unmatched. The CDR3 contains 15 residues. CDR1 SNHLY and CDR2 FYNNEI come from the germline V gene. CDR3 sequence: CASSDRDRGTYEQYF. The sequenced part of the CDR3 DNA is TGTGCCAGCAGTGATAGGGACAGGGGGACCTACGAG. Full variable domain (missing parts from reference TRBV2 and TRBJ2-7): EPEVTQTPSHQVTQMGQEVILRCVPISNHLYFYWYRQILGQKVEFLVSFYNNEISEKSEIFDDQFSVERPDGSNFTLKIRSTKLEDSAMYFCASSDRDRGTYEQYFGPGTRLTVT.

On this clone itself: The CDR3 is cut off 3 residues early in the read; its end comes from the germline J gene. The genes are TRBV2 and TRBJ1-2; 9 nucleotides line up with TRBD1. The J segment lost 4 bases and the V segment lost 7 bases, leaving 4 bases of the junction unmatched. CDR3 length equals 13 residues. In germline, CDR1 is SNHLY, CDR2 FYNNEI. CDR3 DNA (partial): TGTGCCAGCACTACAGGGGGCGTCTATGGC. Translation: CASTTGGVYG. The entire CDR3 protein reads CASTTGGVYGYTF.

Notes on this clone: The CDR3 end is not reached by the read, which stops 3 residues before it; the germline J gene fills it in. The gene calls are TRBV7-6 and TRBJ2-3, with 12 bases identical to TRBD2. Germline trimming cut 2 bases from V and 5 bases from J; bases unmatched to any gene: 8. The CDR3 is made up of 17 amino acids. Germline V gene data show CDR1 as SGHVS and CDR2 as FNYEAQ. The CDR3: CASSLSASGRGKDTQYF. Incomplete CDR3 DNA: TGTGCCAGCAGCTTATCGGCTAGCGGGAGGGGTAAAGATACG.

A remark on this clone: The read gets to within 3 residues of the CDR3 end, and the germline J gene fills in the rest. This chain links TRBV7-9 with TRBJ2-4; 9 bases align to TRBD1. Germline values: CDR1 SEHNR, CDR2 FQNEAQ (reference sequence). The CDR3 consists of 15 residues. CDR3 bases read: TGTGCCAGCAGCTCCCCTCCGTTAGGGACAGGGCAT. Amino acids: CASSSPPLGTGH. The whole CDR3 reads CASSSPPLGTGHQYF.

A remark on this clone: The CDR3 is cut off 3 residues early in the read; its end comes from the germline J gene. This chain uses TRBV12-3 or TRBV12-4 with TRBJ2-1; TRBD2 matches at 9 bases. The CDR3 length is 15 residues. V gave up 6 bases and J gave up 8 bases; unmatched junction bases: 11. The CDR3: CASSRGGLARDEQFF. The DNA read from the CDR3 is TGTGCCAGCAGCCGAGGGGGACTAGCTAGGGATGAG.